These 24 T cell receptor beta chains share one sample of origin, sequenced in a study of OX40 agonist ivuxolimab in advanced cancers. Preparation of the library involved the immunoSEQ multiplex PCR assay. The clones in this table, taken by TCRdb from immuneACCESS, are in-frame only. Not every clone is retained; where verified, under half of the shortfall comes from an unresolved V gene, and the cause of the rest is unknown. The sample yields around 34,000 clones; 81% were counted once. Roughly 1.4% of the sample rests with the top ten. Here the sequenced sample was CD4+ or CD8+ T cells sorted from blood, taken in a trial of the OX40 agonist ivuxolimab. Source of these receptors: an adult with an advanced solid tumor such as melanoma, head and neck, liver or kidney cancer.

The chain has TRBV11-3 and TRBJ1-5; D call uncertain. In germline, CDR1 is SGHNT, CDR2 YENEEA. Trimming pared 0 bases from V and 0 bases from J, leaving 9 bases between. The length of the CDR3 is 16 residues. The CDR3 bases are TGTGCCAGCAGCTTAGATCGTACGGATAGCAATCAGCCCCAGCATTTT. Its translation: CASSLDRTDSNQPQHF.

The V call is TRBV2, the J call TRBJ1-1; weak D call: TRBD1 (5 bases). CDR1 is SNHLY and CDR2 is FYNNEI in the germline V gene. The CDR3 is 16 residues long. The ends were cut back, 7 bases at V and 4 bases at J, with 22 bases in the middle. The CDR3 nucleotides are TGTGCCAGCACGCCGCCGCTGGGGCTACGGTCCACTGAAGCTTTCTTT. Protein sequence: CASTPPLGLRSTEAFF.

The table lists this clone with a count of one. The rearrangement links TRBV5-1 to TRBJ2-2; D unclear. Trimming took 4 bases from V and 5 from J, leaving 12 bases between them. Germline CDR1 SGHRS, CDR2 YFSETQ. The CDR3 is 14 residues long. The CDR3 protein is CASSPRSSTGELFF. In nucleotides, the CDR3 is TGCGCCAGCAGCCCGAGGTCGTCTACCGGGGAGCTGTTTTTT.

The chain recombines TRBV2 with TRBJ1-5; the D gene is possibly TRBD1 (6 bases). CDR1 and CDR2 (germline): SNHLY, FYNNEI. The CDR3 runs to 15 residues. Trimming took off 3 bases at V and 6 bases at J, with 15 bases between the two ends. The DNA of the CDR3 is TGTGCCAGCAGTGATCGGGCCAGGGGAAGTCAGCCCCAGCATTTT. It yields the protein CASSDRARGSQPQHF.

The chain carries TRBV5-4 and TRBJ2-3; 11 nucleotides align to TRBD1. The germline V gene encodes CDR1 SGHNT and CDR2 YYREEE (reference sequence). The CDR3 contains 14 residues. Germline trimming cut 4 bases from V and 3 bases from J; bases unmatched to any gene: 1. The CDR3 sequence: CASSRDRGTDTQYF. Here the CDR3 DNA reads TGTGCCAGCAGCCGGGACAGGGGGACAGATACGCAGTATTTT.

This chain connects TRBV5-8 to TRBJ2-5, with no clear D. Germline assignment: CDR1 SGHTS and CDR2 YDEGEE. This CDR3 is 13 amino acids long. Deletions cut 0 bases from V and 2 bases from J, with 5 bases between. CDR3 in DNA: TGTGCCAGCAGCTTGGGACGGCAAGAGACCCAGTACTTC. Translated: CASSLGRQETQYF.

By its share, this clone is medium-sized. This chain connects TRBV6-5 to TRBJ2-7, with 15 bases lining up with TRBD2. The V and J ends lost 5 bases and 2 bases, in that order; junction bases with no gene match: 1. Germline loops: CDR1 MNHEY, CDR2 SVGAGI. This CDR3 is built from 15 residues. CDR3 nucleotides: TGTGCCAGCAGTCGGACTAGCGGGGGGGCCTACGAGCAGTACTTC. Amino acids: CASSRTSGGAYEQYF.

This chain connects TRBV10-1 to TRBJ1-3, with D possibly matching TRBD1 (5 bases). The CDR3 length is 13 residues. CDR1 and CDR2 from the germline V gene are WNHNN and SYGVQD (reference sequence). Trimming left V 3 bases short and J 5 bases short, with 8 bases between. This CDR3 is CASSDGQRNTIYF. The CDR3 DNA sequence: TGCGCCAGCAGTGACGGACAAAGAAACACCATATATTTT.

The chain employs TRBV25-1 and TRBJ1-3, with D perhaps matching TRBD1 (6 bases). CDR3 length: 15 residues. V was trimmed by 4 bases and J by 3 bases, leaving 13 bases between them. Per the germline V gene, CDR1 is MGHDK and CDR2 is SYGVNS. DNA of the CDR3: TGTGCCAGCAGTGGGCGGGAACAGGGTGGAAACACCATATATTTT. Protein: CASSGREQGGNTIYF.

The chain uses TRBV5-4 and TRBJ1-3; no definite D call. The CDR3 is 15 residues long. V lost 2 bases and J 0 bases, leaving 9 bases between the germline ends. Per the germline V gene, CDR1 is SGHNT and CDR2 is YYREEE (reference sequence). In DNA form, the CDR3 reads TGTGCCAGCAGCTTTAGAACAGACTCTGGAAACACCATATATTTT. Its protein product is CASSFRTDSGNTIYF.

The chain is built from TRBV2 and TRBJ1-4; 7 nucleotides line up with TRBD1. Germline V gene data show CDR1 as SNHLY and CDR2 as FYNNEI. This CDR3 has 14 residues. V shed 6 bases and J 10 bases; nucleotides not matched to a gene: 11. The CDR3 DNA is TGTGCCAGCAGCGCCTTGGGACAGACCGGAAAACTGTTTTTT. Residues: CASSALGQTGKLFF.

This clone was counted once. This chain joins TRBV18 and TRBJ1-1; D may be TRBD1 (5 bases). The germline gives CDR1 KGHSH, CDR2 LQKENI. V dropped 4 bases and J dropped 0 bases, with 18 bases sitting between them. This CDR3 is built from 17 residues. CDR3 protein: CASSRNRFPPMNTEAFF. The CDR3 DNA is TGTGCCAGCTCACGGAACAGGTTCCCCCCCATGAACACTGAAGCTTTCTTT.

This chain uses TRBV18 with TRBJ2-5; TRBD1 matches at 7 bases. CDR1 is KGHSH and CDR2 is LQKENI in the germline V gene. The trim removed 3 bases at V and 2 bases at J, leaving 3 bases unmatched. CDR3 length: 14 residues. CDR3 region: CASSPGQPQETQYF. Written as DNA, the CDR3 is TGTGCCAGCTCACCGGGACAGCCACAAGAGACCCAGTACTTC.

This chain connects TRBV13 to TRBJ2-3, with 8 bases lining up with TRBD1. The CDR3 covers 15 residues. V lost 5 bases and J lost 5; bases outside the gene matches: 9. The V gene's germline CDR1 is PRHDT and CDR2 FYEKMQ (reference sequence). Here the CDR3 DNA reads TGTGCCAGCAGCAACCGAGGACAGGGAGGAGATACGCAGTATTTT. Encoded protein: CASSNRGQGGDTQYF.

V is TRBV19 and J is TRBJ1-5; no clear D gene. Looked up from germline, CDR1 is LNHDA and CDR2 is SQIVND (reference sequence). V was cut by 2 bases and J by 2 bases, with 13 bases left in between. The CDR3 has 16 residues. The CDR3 here is CASSIRGQLRNQPQHF. CDR3 in DNA: TGTGCCAGTAGTATAAGAGGTCAGCTTCGCAATCAGCCCCAGCATTTT.

The rearrangement links TRBV5-1 to TRBJ2-5, with a weak D call TRBD2 (5 bases). This CDR3 is 13 amino acids long. V was trimmed by 2 bases and J by 5 bases, leaving 10 bases between them. Germline V CDR1 and CDR2: SGHRS, YFSETQ. CDR3: CASSFSPGETQYF. The CDR3 nucleotides are TGCGCCAGCAGCTTTAGTCCGGGGGAGACCCAGTACTTC.

This sequence joins TRBV9 and TRBJ1-3; no firm D call. The CDR3 runs 15 residues. CDR1 and CDR2 from the germline V gene are SGDLS and YYNGEE. The V and J ends lost 0 bases and 4 bases respectively, with 11 bases between them. The CDR3: CASSVGYGNGNTIYF. DNA of the CDR3: TGTGCCAGCAGCGTAGGGTACGGGAACGGAAACACCATATATTTT.

The V call is TRBV4-3, the J call TRBJ2-2; 7 bases fit TRBD2. The CDR3 has 14 amino acids. Germline V gene lookup returns CDR1 LGHNA and CDR2 YSLEER. J was trimmed by 6 bases and V by 0 bases; bases with no gene match: 1. CDR3: CASSQDREAGELFF. CDR3 DNA sequence: TGCGCCAGCAGCCAAGATCGGGAGGCCGGGGAGCTGTTTTTT.

The V and J genes are TRBV7-6 and TRBJ1-5; D is unresolved. The CDR3 totals 15 residues. Per germline, CDR1 SGHVS and CDR2 FNYEAQ. Trimming removed 5 bases at V and 0 bases at J, with 11 bases between. The CDR3 nucleotides read TGTGCCAGCAGCCCAGCGTCGAATAGCAATCAGCCCCAGCATTTT. Translation: CASSPASNSNQPQHF.

This clone was observed once. This chain connects TRBV19 to TRBJ1-1; possibly TRBD1 for D (5 bases). Germline V gives CDR1 LNHDA, CDR2 SQIVND (reference sequence). The V end lost 4 bases, the J end lost 5 bases, and 14 bases lay between the germline ends. The CDR3 is 14 residues long. CDR3 bases: TGTGCCAGTAGTAGGCTCCGGGGGGGAACTGAAGCTTTCTTT. It codes for CASSRLRGGTEAFF.

The rearrangement uses TRBV7-3 and TRBJ1-2; no definite D call. Between the trimmed V and J ends, which lost 4 bases and 8 bases, there was a span of 8 bases. The CDR3 contains 11 residues. Germline CDR1 reads SGHTA; CDR2 reads FQGTGA. CDR3 sequence reads: CASSSGGGYTF. Written as DNA, the CDR3 is TGTGCCAGCAGCTCGGGAGGAGGCTACACCTTC.

The chain links TRBV29-1 to TRBJ2-1; TRBD1 matches at 12 bases. With V trimmed by 2 bases and J by 8 bases, 4 bases remained unmatched. Germline CDR1 reads SQVTM; CDR2 reads ANQGSEA. The CDR3 spans 14 residues. This CDR3 reads CSVESGQGADEQFF. CDR3 nucleotide sequence: TGCAGCGTTGAATCGGGACAGGGGGCTGATGAGCAGTTCTTC.

The CDR3 region is CASSVGLAGVETQYF. The CDR3 DNA reads as TGTGCCAGCAGCGTGGGACTAGCGGGGGTAGAGACCCAGTACTTC. The chain combines TRBV7-2 with TRBJ2-5, with 14 bases lining up with TRBD2. CDR3 length equals 15 residues. The germline V gene encodes CDR1 SGHTA and CDR2 FQGNSA. The V gene end was trimmed by 5 bases and the J gene end by 4 bases; junction bases not matched to a gene: 3.

The chain employs TRBV7-2 and TRBJ1-1, with 7 bases fitting TRBD1. The V and J ends lost 7 bases and 0 bases, in that order; junction bases with no gene match: 5. Germline values: CDR1 SGHTA, CDR2 FQGNSA. The CDR3 has 14 amino acids. The CDR3 region is CASTLQGMNTEAFF. DNA for the CDR3: TGTGCCAGCACCCTACAGGGGATGAACACTGAAGCTTTCTTT.